One and the same sample provided the 3 T cell receptor beta chains below, sequenced in a study of blood T cell repertoires in COVID-19 (TCRdb year 2020). Library preparation used the immunoSEQ multiplex PCR assay. The source is immuneACCESS, and TCRdb retained only in-frame sequences with V and J called. Part of the clones is not carried over; for the studies checked, unresolved V genes explain less than half of this, and the remainder is unexplained. This sample is represented by about 140,000 clones; approximately 86% of them were singletons. Roughly 1% of the sample belongs to the ten largest clones. Sequencing was done on a sample of peripheral blood. The receptors were gathered from a woman in her 50s with acute or convalescent COVID-19.

This clone was counted only a few times. The chain employs TRBV19 and TRBJ1-5; 9 bases are shared with TRBD1. The V segment lost 5 bases and the J segment 8 bases; nucleotides outside the gene matches: 7. Germline CDR1 and CDR2: LNHDA and SQIVND (reference sequence). The CDR3 has 14 amino acids. The DNA for the CDR3 is TGTGCCAGTAGTCGGGGACAGGGAATCGAGCCCCAGCATTTT. Its protein product is CASSRGQGIEPQHF.

This chain joins TRBV5-1 and TRBJ2-5, with 8 bases aligning to TRBD2. With V trimmed by 2 bases and J by 2 bases, 5 bases remained unmatched. The V gene's germline CDR1 is SGHRS and CDR2 YFSETQ. This CDR3 contains 15 residues. The CDR3 DNA reads TGCGCCAGCAGCTTAAATACGGGAGGGCAAGAGACCCAGTACTTC. It encodes CASSLNTGGQETQYF. Filled out from reference TRBV5-1 and TRBJ2-5, the complete variable domain reads KAGVTQTPRYLIKTRGQQVTLSCSPISGHRSVSWYQQTPGQGLQFLFEYFSETQRNKGNFPGRFSGRQFSNSRSEMNVSTLELGDSALYLCASSLNTGGQETQYFGPGTRLLVL.

This clone appeared a single time. The chain combines TRBV5-1 with TRBJ1-2; 9 positions match TRBD1. The CDR3 covers 14 residues. Germline V CDR1 and CDR2: SGHRS, YFSETQ. V lost 4 bases, J lost 8 bases, and 9 bases stayed unmatched. The CDR3 is CASSQDRGPSGYTF. CDR3 DNA sequence: TGCGCCAGCAGCCAGGACAGGGGACCTTCAGGCTACACCTTC.